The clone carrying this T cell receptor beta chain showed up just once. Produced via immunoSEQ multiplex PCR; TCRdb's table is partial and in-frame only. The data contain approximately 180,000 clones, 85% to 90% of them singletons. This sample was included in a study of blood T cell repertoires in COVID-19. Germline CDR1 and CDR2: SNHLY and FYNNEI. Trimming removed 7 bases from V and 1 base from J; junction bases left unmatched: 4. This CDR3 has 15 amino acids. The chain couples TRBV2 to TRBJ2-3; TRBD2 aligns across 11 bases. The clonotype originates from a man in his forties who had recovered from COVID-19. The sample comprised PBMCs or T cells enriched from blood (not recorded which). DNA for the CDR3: TGTGCCAGCAAAGTGACTAGCGGGGGCACAGATACGCAGTATTTT. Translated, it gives CASKVTSGGTDTQYF.